This T cell receptor (beta chain) was captured in a study of T cell responses to AZD1222 COVID-19 vaccine. V was clipped by 10 bases and J by 2 bases; unmatched bases: 7. This CDR3 is 13 amino acids long. Germline-derived CDR1 and CDR2 are MDHEN and SYDVKM. Assay used: immunoSEQ multiplex PCR; TCRdb lists only in-frame clones, some missing. This sample has about 120,000 clones, with roughly 91% found just once. This clone was seen only a few times. This TCR was recovered from an adult who received the AZD1222 COVID-19 vaccine. Sequenced material: peripheral blood, taken 28 days after the second AZD1222 dose. This chain uses TRBV28 with TRBJ2-7; 8 bases match TRBD2. CDR3 residues: CATLREAPYEQYF. As DNA, the CDR3 is TGTGCCACTTTGCGGGAGGCCCCCTACGAGCAGTACTTC.